These 28 T cell receptor beta chains came from one sample sequenced in a study of blood T cell repertoires in COVID-19. Some clones are missing from TCRdb's copy, which holds only in-frame ones; the method was immunoSEQ multiplex PCR. The sample shows some 240,000 clones, around nine tenths of them seen only once. Sequences were obtained from peripheral blood. These receptor sequences come from a woman in her sixties or seventies with COVID-19, enrolled during active disease.

The chain couples TRBV19 to TRBJ2-7, with D perhaps matching TRBD2 (7 bases). Between the trimmed V and J ends, which lost 4 bases and 9 bases, there was a span of 16 bases. This CDR3 contains 13 residues. Germline CDR1 reads LNHDA; CDR2 reads SQIVND (reference sequence). The CDR3, as DNA: TGTGCCAGTAGTAACCGGCAGGGGAGGGGGCAGTACTTC. The encoded protein is CASSNRQGRGQYF.

This sequence joins TRBV18 and TRBJ1-6; 7 nucleotides line up with TRBD1. Germline CDR1 is KGHSH and CDR2 is LQKENI. The CDR3 length is 15 residues. After removal of 5 bases from V and 10 bases from J, the junction contained 11 bases not matched to a gene. CDR3 in amino acids: CASSTNLPTGSPLHF. The CDR3 DNA reads TGTGCCAGCTCAACAAACTTACCGACAGGGTCACCCCTCCACTTT.

The chain recombines TRBV20-1 with TRBJ2-2; 10 bases are a match to TRBD1. The germline gives CDR1 DFQATT, CDR2 SNEGSKA (reference sequence). J gave up 6 bases and V 3 bases, and 4 bases lay outside the gene matches. The CDR3 runs to 14 residues. CDR3 sequence reads: CSASRGQGAGELFF. For the CDR3, the DNA is TGCAGTGCTAGTAGAGGACAGGGGGCCGGGGAGCTGTTTTTT.

In this sample, this clone turned up many times. V usage is TRBV5-8 and J usage is TRBJ2-7, with D perhaps matching TRBD1 (6 bases). V gave up 4 bases and J gave up 3 bases, with 11 bases separating them. The CDR3 is made up of 13 amino acids. The germline gives CDR1 SGHTS, CDR2 YDEGEE. The CDR3 loop reads CASSLKQGYEQYF. CDR3 bases: TGTGCCAGCAGCCTCAAACAGGGCTACGAGCAGTACTTC.

This clone was picked up one time. V gene TRBV27 combines with J gene TRBJ2-2; 14 positions agree with TRBD2. Germline CDR1 is MNHEY and CDR2 is SMNVEV (reference sequence). J was trimmed by 5 bases and V by 1 base; bases with no gene match: 9. This CDR3 is 19 amino acids long. The CDR3 region is CASSLLPGTSGSKTGELFF. CDR3 bases: TGTGCCAGCAGTTTATTACCGGGGACTAGCGGGAGTAAAACCGGGGAGCTGTTTTTT.

This sequence joins TRBV15 and TRBJ1-2; D remains unclear. CDR3 length: 14 amino acids. Trimming stripped 0 bases from V and 3 bases from J, with 8 bases between. Germline loops: CDR1 LNHNV, CDR2 YYDKDF (reference sequence). The DNA for the CDR3 is TGTGCCACCAGCAGAGATTTAGAACACTATGGCTACACCTTC. This codes for CATSRDLEHYGYTF.

This chain links TRBV3-1 (or the pseudogene TRBV3-2) with TRBJ1-6; 11 bases map to TRBD1. Germline V lookup: CDR1 LGHDT, CDR2 YNNKEL (reference sequence). This CDR3 is built from 16 residues. After removal of 3 bases from V and 10 bases from J, the junction contained 8 bases not matched to a gene. CDR3 bases: TGTGCCAGCAGCCAGGGGACAGGGGGGTTGCGATCACCCCTCCACTTT. It codes for CASSQGTGGLRSPLHF.

The rearrangement uses TRBV24-1 and TRBJ2-7; D ambiguous. The V gene's germline CDR1 is KGHDR and CDR2 SFDVKD. V was trimmed by 10 bases and J by 6 bases, leaving 12 bases between them. The CDR3 consists of 11 residues. The CDR3 nucleotides are TGTGCCACTAGCCGTTTGGGCGAGCAGTACTTC. Amino acid sequence: CATSRLGEQYF.

This chain uses TRBV27 with TRBJ1-5; 10 nucleotides agree with TRBD1. CDR1 is MNHEY and CDR2 is SMNVEV in the germline V gene (reference sequence). This CDR3 is 14 amino acids long. Trimming cost V 6 bases and J 7 bases; bases outside gene matches: 6. The CDR3 DNA reads as TGTGCCAGCAGAGGGACAGGGGTATTCCAGCCCCAGCATTTT. This gives the protein CASRGTGVFQPQHF.

The rearrangement uses TRBV7-2 and TRBJ2-2; D might be TRBD2 (5 bases). The CDR3 covers 14 residues. The germline CDR1 and CDR2 sequences are SGHTA and FQGNSA. The V gene lost 5 bases and the J gene lost 4 bases, with 11 bases spanning the gap. The CDR3 here is CASSTRTATGELFF. The CDR3 DNA reads as TGTGCCAGCAGCACAAGGACTGCCACCGGGGAGCTGTTTTTT.

The rearrangement joins TRBV4-2 to TRBJ1-1; D uncertain. This CDR3 has 11 amino acids. V was pared by 1 base and J by 7 bases, with 4 bases between. CDR1 LGHNA and CDR2 YNFKEQ come from the germline V gene. As DNA, the CDR3 is TGTGCCAGCAGCCAAGCCAGTGAAGCTTTCTTT. As protein: CASSQASEAFF.

The V and J genes are TRBV19 and TRBJ2-1; a possible D gene is TRBD2 (6 bases). Looked up from germline, CDR1 is LNHDA and CDR2 is SQIVND (reference sequence). The V end lost 3 bases, the J end lost 0 bases, and 21 bases lay between the germline ends. There are 19 residues in the CDR3. The CDR3 DNA reads TGTGCCAGTAGTATGTCGATATGGGGGGTGAGCGTCTCCTACAATGAGCAGTTCTTC. It yields the protein CASSMSIWGVSVSYNEQFF.

This chain uses TRBV2 with TRBJ1-4, with D unresolved. CDR1 is SNHLY, CDR2 FYNNEI, per germline. Between the trimmed V and J ends, which lost 4 bases and 2 bases, there was a span of 11 bases. The CDR3 sequence is 15 residues long. CDR3 sequence reads: CASSGQLGTNEKLFF. The DNA for the CDR3 is TGTGCCAGCAGTGGTCAGCTCGGGACTAATGAAAAACTGTTTTTT.

The chain joins TRBV29-1 to TRBJ1-1; 7 positions agree with TRBD1. The CDR3 loop spans 13 amino acids. Losses at the gene ends were 6 bases for V and 1 base for J; bases not matched to a gene: 5. Germline loops: CDR1 SQVTM, CDR2 ANQGSEA. The CDR3 DNA follows: TGCAGCGTCCGTGGGACAGCGAACACTGAAGCTTTCTTT. It translates to CSVRGTANTEAFF.

This clone was picked up a small number of times. The rearrangement links TRBV30 to TRBJ2-1, with TRBD1 identical over 10 bases. V lost 3 bases, J lost 8 bases, and 4 bases stayed unmatched. The germline V gene encodes CDR1 GTSNPN and CDR2 SVGIG (reference sequence). This CDR3 is 13 amino acids long. CDR3 residues: CAWRDRGKDEQFF. As DNA, the CDR3 is TGTGCCTGGAGGGACAGGGGGAAGGATGAGCAGTTCTTC.

The chain uses TRBV30 and TRBJ1-2; TRBD1 aligns across 7 bases. This CDR3 comprises 13 residues. J gave up 1 base and V 5 bases, and 4 bases lay outside the gene matches. Per germline, CDR1 GTSNPN and CDR2 SVGIG (reference sequence). CDR3 sequence: CAWDRDNNYGYTF. CDR3 DNA sequence: TGTGCCTGGGACAGGGACAATAACTATGGCTACACCTTC.

This clone was counted a single time. The rearrangement joins TRBV5-1 to TRBJ1-4, with 7 bases that match TRBD1. Germline CDR1 reads SGHRS; CDR2 reads YFSETQ. The CDR3 totals 15 residues. J gave up 5 bases and V 4 bases, and 8 bases lay outside the gene matches. CDR3 bases: TGCGCCAGCAGCGTACAGGGACAGCGGAATGAAAAACTGTTTTTT. Translation: CASSVQGQRNEKLFF. Filled out from reference TRBV5-1 and TRBJ1-4, the complete variable domain reads KAGVTQTPRYLIKTRGQQVTLSCSPISGHRSVSWYQQTPGQGLQFLFEYFSETQRNKGNFPGRFSGRQFSNSRSEMNVSTLELGDSALYLCASSVQGQRNEKLFFGSGTQLSVL.

The chain combines TRBV4-1 with TRBJ1-2; D may be TRBD1 (6 bases). CDR1 MGHRA and CDR2 YSYEKL come from the germline V gene. V was pared by 3 bases and J by 7 bases, with 15 bases between. This CDR3 region has 14 residues. The CDR3 bases are TGCGCCAGCAGCCATCCTCCCAGGGGCATTGGCTACACCTTC. Translated: CASSHPPRGIGYTF.

V usage is TRBV14 and J usage is TRBJ1-1; a weak D match, TRBD1 (6 bases). V dropped 5 bases and J dropped 10 bases, with 23 bases sitting between them. Germline values: CDR1 SGHDN, CDR2 FVKESK. The CDR3 runs 15 residues. CDR3: CASSSGGANGLTAFF. The CDR3 DNA follows: TGTGCCAGCAGCTCTGGGGGGGCCAACGGGTTGACAGCTTTCTTT.

There are a few counts of this clone. The chain couples TRBV5-1 to TRBJ2-7; weak D call: TRBD2 (6 bases). The CDR3 runs to 20 residues. V lost 2 bases and J 0 bases, leaving 27 bases between the germline ends. CDR1 is SGHRS and CDR2 is YFSETQ in the germline V gene. The CDR3 bases are TGCGCCAGCAGCTTCGCCCTCCTATCAATCAGCGGGCACGGCTCCTACGAGCAGTACTTC. Translating gives CASSFALLSISGHGSYEQYF.

V and J are TRBV5-6 and TRBJ2-1; no clear D. The germline V and J ends were trimmed by 4 bases and 1 base, with 15 bases remaining between them. The CDR3 runs to 16 residues. The germline V gene encodes CDR1 SGHDT and CDR2 YYEEEE. The CDR3 region is CASSPLPLRSYNEQFF. The CDR3 nucleotides read TGTGCCAGCAGCCCTCTCCCACTGCGGTCCTACAATGAGCAGTTCTTC.

The rearrangement uses TRBV27 and TRBJ1-6; 9 nucleotides align to TRBD1. V lost 2 bases, J lost 9 bases, and 5 bases stayed unmatched. Germline V gene lookup returns CDR1 MNHEY and CDR2 SMNVEV (reference sequence). The CDR3 is 15 amino acids. CDR3 bases: TGTGCCAGCAGTTTAACAGGGGGCGCGGGTTCACCCCTCCACTTT. Translating it yields CASSLTGGAGSPLHF.

The rearrangement joins TRBV5-4 to TRBJ2-1; 9 bases line up with TRBD2. Germline V lookup: CDR1 SGHNT, CDR2 YYREEE (reference sequence). The CDR3 contains 16 residues. With 2 bases clipped from V and 2 bases from J, the junction kept 5 bases outside the gene matches. In DNA, the CDR3 is TGTGCCAGCAGCTTAAAGTTAGCGGGAGCCTACAATGAGCAGTTCTTC. As protein: CASSLKLAGAYNEQFF. Drawing the rest from reference TRBV5-4 and TRBJ2-1, the complete variable domain is ETGVTQSPTHLIKTRGQQVTLRCSSQSGHNTVSWYQQALGQGPQFIFQYYREEENGRGNFPPRFSGLQFPNYSSELNVNALELDDSALYLCASSLKLAGAYNEQFFGPGTRLTVL.

The gene calls are TRBV5-1 and TRBJ1-5; D not certain. This CDR3 is built from 14 residues. Trimming left V 0 bases short and J 3 bases short, with 7 bases between. Germline-derived CDR1 and CDR2 are SGHRS and YFSETQ. DNA of the CDR3: TGCGCCAGCAGCTTGGAGGCGGACAATCAGCCCCAGCATTTT. Protein: CASSLEADNQPQHF.

This chain joins TRBV6-2 or TRBV6-3 and TRBJ1-1, with 9 bases that match TRBD1. CDR1 and CDR2 (germline): MNHEY, SVGEGT. J gave up 6 bases and V 6 bases, and 14 bases lay outside the gene matches. The CDR3 is 16 amino acids. Written as DNA, the CDR3 is TGTGCCAGCAGCCTAGGAGGCCCGGGACAGGGTGCTGAAGCTTTCTTT. Its protein product is CASSLGGPGQGAEAFF.

V is TRBV19 and J is TRBJ1-2; a weak D match, TRBD1 (5 bases). The germline V gene encodes CDR1 LNHDA and CDR2 SQIVND (reference sequence). Trimming took off 4 bases at V and 7 bases at J, with 10 bases between the two ends. The CDR3 covers 12 residues. The CDR3 reads CASSNLGVGYTF. The DNA of the CDR3 is TGTGCCAGTAGTAACCTAGGGGTTGGCTACACCTTC. Full variable domain (outside the CDR3, taken from reference TRBV19 and TRBJ1-2): DGGITQSPKYLFRKEGQNVTLSCEQNLNHDAMYWYRQDPGQGLRLIYYSQIVNDFQKGDIAEGYSVSREKKESFPLTVTSAQKNPTAFYLCASSNLGVGYTFGSGTRLTVV.

The gene calls are TRBV5-1 and TRBJ2-3, with D maybe TRBD2 (6 bases). The CDR3 sequence is 15 residues long. The germline V gene encodes CDR1 SGHRS and CDR2 YFSETQ. V shed 0 bases and J shed 0 bases, with 8 bases lying between them. The CDR3 protein is CASSLVSGSTDTQYF. Here the CDR3 DNA reads TGCGCCAGCAGCTTGGTGAGCGGGAGCACAGATACGCAGTATTTT.

The CDR3 sequence is CASIKTGGYEKLFF. CDR3 sequence (DNA): TGTGCCAGTATTAAAACAGGGGGCTATGAAAAACTGTTTTTT. V and J are TRBV28 and TRBJ1-4; 9 nucleotides agree with TRBD1. Germline V lookup: CDR1 MDHEN, CDR2 SYDVKM. Trimming took 9 bases from V and 6 from J; bases not matched to a gene: 8. The CDR3 totals 14 residues.